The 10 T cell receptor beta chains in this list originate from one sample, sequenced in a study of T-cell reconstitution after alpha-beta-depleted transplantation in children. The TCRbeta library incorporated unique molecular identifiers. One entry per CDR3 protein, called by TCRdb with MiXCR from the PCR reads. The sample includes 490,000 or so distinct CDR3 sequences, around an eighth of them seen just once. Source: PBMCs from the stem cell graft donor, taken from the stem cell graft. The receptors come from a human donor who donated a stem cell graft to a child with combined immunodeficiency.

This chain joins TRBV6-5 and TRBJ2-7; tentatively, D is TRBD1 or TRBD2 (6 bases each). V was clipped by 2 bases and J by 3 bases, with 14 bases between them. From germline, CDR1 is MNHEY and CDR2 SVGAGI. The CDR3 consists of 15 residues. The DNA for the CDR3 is TGTGCCAGCAGTTACCGCGGGGACACAGACTACGAGCAGTACTTC. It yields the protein CASSYRGDTDYEQYF.

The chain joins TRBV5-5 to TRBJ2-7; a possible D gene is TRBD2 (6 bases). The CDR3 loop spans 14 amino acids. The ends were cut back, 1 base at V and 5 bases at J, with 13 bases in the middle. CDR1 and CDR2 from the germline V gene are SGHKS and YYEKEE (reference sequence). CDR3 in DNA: TGTGCCAGCAGCTTGTTGGGGGGTGGCCACGAGCAGTACTTC. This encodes CASSLLGGGHEQYF.

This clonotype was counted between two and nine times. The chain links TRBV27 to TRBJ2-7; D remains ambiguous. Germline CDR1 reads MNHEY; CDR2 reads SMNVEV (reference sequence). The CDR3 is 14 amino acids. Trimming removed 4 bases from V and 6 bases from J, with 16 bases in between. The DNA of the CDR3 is TGTGCCAGCAGTTCCATAGGACCGGTCTTCGAGCAGTACTTC. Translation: CASSSIGPVFEQYF.

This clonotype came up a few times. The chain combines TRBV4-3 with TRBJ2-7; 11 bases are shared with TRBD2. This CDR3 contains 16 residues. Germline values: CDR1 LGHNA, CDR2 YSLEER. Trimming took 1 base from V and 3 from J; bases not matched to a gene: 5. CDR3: CASSQAIGLAGYEQYF. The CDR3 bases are TGCGCCAGCAGCCAAGCAATTGGACTAGCGGGCTACGAGCAGTACTTC.

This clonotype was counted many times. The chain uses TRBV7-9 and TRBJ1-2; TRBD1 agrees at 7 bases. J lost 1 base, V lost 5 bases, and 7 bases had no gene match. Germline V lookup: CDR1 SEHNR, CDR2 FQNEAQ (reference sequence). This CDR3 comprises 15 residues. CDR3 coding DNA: TGTGCCAGCAGCCCCGGGACAGATTTTAACTATGGCTACACCTTC. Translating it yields CASSPGTDFNYGYTF.

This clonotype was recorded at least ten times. CDR3 in amino acids: CAISEYSGSSYNEQFF. Here the CDR3 DNA reads TGTGCCATCAGTGAGTATAGCGGGAGCTCCTACAATGAGCAGTTCTTC. The rearrangement uses TRBV10-3 and TRBJ2-1; 9 bases map to TRBD2. The V gene end was trimmed by 1 base and the J gene end by 0 bases; junction bases not matched to a gene: 1. The CDR3 consists of 16 residues. Germline V lookup: CDR1 ENHRY, CDR2 SYGVKD.

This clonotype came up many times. CDR3 nucleotides: TGTGCCAGCAGTTACTCGGGGACACCTGGAAACACCATATATTTT. Encoded protein: CASSYSGTPGNTIYF. The chain is built from TRBV6-5 and TRBJ1-3, with D perhaps matching TRBD1 (6 bases). The CDR3 loop spans 15 amino acids. CDR1 MNHEY and CDR2 SVGAGI come from the germline V gene. The V end was cut by 0 bases, the J end by 2 bases, with 8 bases between.

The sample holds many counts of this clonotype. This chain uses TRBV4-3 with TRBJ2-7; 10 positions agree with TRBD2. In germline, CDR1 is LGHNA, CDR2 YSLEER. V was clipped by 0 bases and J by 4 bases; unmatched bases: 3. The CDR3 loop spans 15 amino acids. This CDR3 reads CASSQELAGSYEQYF. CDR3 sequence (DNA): TGCGCCAGCAGCCAAGAACTAGCGGGGTCATACGAGCAGTACTTC.

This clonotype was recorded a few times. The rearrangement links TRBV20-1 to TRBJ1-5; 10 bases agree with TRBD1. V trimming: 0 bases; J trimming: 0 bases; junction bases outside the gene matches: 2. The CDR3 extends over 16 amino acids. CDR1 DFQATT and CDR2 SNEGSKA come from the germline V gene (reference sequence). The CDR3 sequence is CSAREWDRGSNQPQHF. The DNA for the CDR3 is TGCAGTGCTAGAGAGTGGGACAGGGGTAGCAATCAGCCCCAGCATTTT.

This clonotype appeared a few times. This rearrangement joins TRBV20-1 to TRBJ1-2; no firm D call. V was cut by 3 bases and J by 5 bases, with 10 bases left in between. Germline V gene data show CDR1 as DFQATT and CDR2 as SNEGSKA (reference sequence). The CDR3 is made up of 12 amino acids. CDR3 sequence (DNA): TGCAGTGCTAGGAAACTCGCGTATGGCTACACCTTC. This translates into CSARKLAYGYTF.